This is a list of T cell receptor beta chains from one sample in a study of blood T cell repertoires in COVID-19. Some clones are missing from TCRdb's copy, which holds only in-frame ones; the method was immunoSEQ multiplex PCR. Among a few hundred thousand clones, about 88% were seen once, and the ten largest hold 1.2% to 1.5%. Sequenced sample: PBMCs or T cells enriched from blood (not recorded which). The receptors come from a woman aged 18-30 years who had been exposed to COVID-19. CDR3s include the opening cysteine and the closing phenylalanine or tryptophan. A D gene is named only where the DNA matches it firmly. Clone size is shown for a subset of rows, as once, few, many or a class of expanded clone.

V,J,D,size,DNA,CDR3
TRBV5-5,TRBJ2-7,.,once,TGTGCCAGCAGACGGGATCACGGAGGCAACTACGAGCAGTACTTC,CASRRDHGGNYEQYF
TRBV12-5,TRBJ1-2,.,.,TGTGCTAGTGGTTTAGATTTCGGTGGCTACACCTTC,CASGLDFGGYTF
TRBV5-1,TRBJ1-1,.,.,TGCGCCAGCAGCTTGGTCTCGGGCTTTAGCGCTGAAGCTTTCTTT,CASSLVSGFSAEAFF
TRBV19,TRBJ2-1,TRBD2,.,TGTGCCAGTAAAGGCCTTAGCGGGAGAAAGGGTGAGCAGTTCTTC,CASKGLSGRKGEQFF
TRBV29-1,TRBJ2-7,TRBD2,.,TGCAGCGTTATAGCGGGAGGGCCGAACGAGCAGTACTTC,CSVIAGGPNEQYF
TRBV28,TRBJ2-7,TRBD1,.,TGTGCCAGCAGTAATGGACAGGGGGCCAACGAGCAGTACTTC,CASSNGQGANEQYF
TRBV28,TRBJ2-5,TRBD1,once,TGTGCCAGCAGTTTAGGTGCCAGGGGGAAAGAGACCCAGTACTTC,CASSLGARGKETQYF
TRBV5-6,TRBJ1-2,.,.,TGTGCCAGCAGTACCGGACAGACACTCTATGGCTACACCTTC,CASSTGQTLYGYTF
TRBV6-6,TRBJ2-5,TRBD1,.,TGTGCCAGCAGTCCCACTCGGACAGGGGGGCTCCAAGAGACCCAGTACTTC,CASSPTRTGGLQETQYF
TRBV29-1,TRBJ2-1,TRBD1,.,TGCAGCGTTGGGGGACAGGGGGCAGGTAATGAGCAGTTCTTC,CSVGGQGAGNEQFF
TRBV6-5,TRBJ2-1,.,.,TGTGCCAGCAGTTACTCGAAACTATTTGAGCAGTTCTTC,CASSYSKLFEQFF